One sample yielded the 20 T cell receptor beta chains listed below, sequenced in a study of shared clonotypes between healthy human individuals. Sequenced by immunoSEQ multiplex PCR; TCRdb stores in-frame clones only, minus some. The data hold 2,500,000 or so clones, with roughly 92% observed a single time. What was sequenced was naive CD4+ T cells sorted from blood. Subset defined: CD45RA+ positively selected. The source of these receptors is a man between 18 and 35 years old in good health.

In nucleotides, the CDR3 is TGTGCCAGCAGTGACCCCCGGGGCCGCGGGAGGGAGACCCAGTACTTC. Translation: CASSDPRGRGRETQYF. The chain recombines TRBV6-1 with TRBJ2-5, with TRBD2 identical over 8 bases. CDR1 is MNHNS, CDR2 SASEGT, per germline. This CDR3 comprises 16 residues. V was pared by 3 bases and J by 5 bases, with 11 bases of the junction left unmatched.

The CDR3 nucleotides are TGTGCCTGGAAAGTAATCGGGTCAATGGCCCTTAAAAGCTCCTATAATTCACCCCTCCACTTT. Protein product: CAWKVIGSMALKSSYNSPLHF. The genes are TRBV30 and TRBJ1-6; D call uncertain. Germline V gene sequence: CDR1 GTSNPN, CDR2 SVGIG (reference sequence). V was trimmed by 4 bases and J by 0 bases, leaving 28 bases between them. The CDR3 loop spans 21 amino acids.

The genes are TRBV5-4 and TRBJ2-6; 7 bases are shared with TRBD2. The J segment lost 4 bases and the V segment lost 9 bases, leaving 16 bases of the junction unmatched. This CDR3 contains 17 residues. The V gene's germline CDR1 is SGHNT and CDR2 YYREEE (reference sequence). The DNA of the CDR3 is TGTGCCACACAGACGGGAGGCCTCCCTTCGGGGGCCAACGTCCTGACTTTC. This codes for CATQTGGLPSGANVLTF.

V gene TRBV6-5 combines with J gene TRBJ2-7, with TRBD1 matching over 7 bases. Unmatched junction bases numbered 4, after V lost 6 bases and J lost 2 bases. The germline V gene encodes CDR1 MNHEY and CDR2 SVGAGI. This CDR3 contains 13 residues. CDR3 region: CASRQTGTYEQYF. In DNA form, the CDR3 reads TGTGCCAGCAGACAGACAGGGACCTACGAGCAGTACTTC.

The chain combines TRBV27 with TRBJ2-3, with D unresolved. This CDR3 contains 14 residues. Trimming pared 6 bases from V and 1 base from J, leaving 11 bases between. Per the germline V gene, CDR1 is MNHEY and CDR2 is SMNVEV (reference sequence). The CDR3 is CASRVEWGTDTQYF. DNA for the CDR3: TGTGCCAGCAGGGTAGAATGGGGCACAGATACGCAGTATTTT.

The V and J genes are TRBV2 and TRBJ1-6; D is unresolved. Between the trimmed V and J ends, which lost 4 bases and 6 bases, there was a span of 10 bases. In germline, CDR1 is SNHLY, CDR2 FYNNEI. The length of the CDR3 is 14 residues. CDR3 nucleotides: TGTGCCAGCAGTGTAAACATCGCTAATTCACCCCTCCACTTT. It encodes CASSVNIANSPLHF.

The V and J genes are TRBV28 and TRBJ1-4, with a possible D match to TRBD1 (6 bases). Germline V lookup: CDR1 MDHEN, CDR2 SYDVKM. Trimming stripped 2 bases from V and 7 bases from J, with 8 bases between. The CDR3 is made up of 13 amino acids. As DNA, the CDR3 is TGTGCCAGCAGTTTACAGGGGACTGAAAAACTGTTTTTT. Protein sequence: CASSLQGTEKLFF. The whole variable domain, filled in from reference TRBV28 and TRBJ1-4, reads DVKVTQSSRYLVKRTGEKVFLECVQDMDHENMFWYRQDPGLGLRLIYFSYDVKMKEKGDIPEGYSVSREKKERFSLILESASTNQTSMYLCASSLQGTEKLFFGSGTQLSVL.

V is TRBV28 and J is TRBJ1-3, with D unclear. V was clipped by 7 bases and J by 4 bases, with 11 bases between them. Looked up from germline, CDR1 is MDHEN and CDR2 is SYDVKM. This CDR3 spans 13 amino acids. The CDR3 region has the DNA TGTGCCAGCACTCTACGGGCCGGAAACACCATATATTTT. Its translation: CASTLRAGNTIYF. The full variable domain, completed using reference TRBV28 and TRBJ1-3, is DVKVTQSSRYLVKRTGEKVFLECVQDMDHENMFWYRQDPGLGLRLIYFSYDVKMKEKGDIPEGYSVSREKKERFSLILESASTNQTSMYLCASTLRAGNTIYFGEGSWLTVV.

The rearrangement joins TRBV5-5 to TRBJ1-4; a weak D match, TRBD1 (6 bases). Per germline, CDR1 SGHKS and CDR2 YYEKEE (reference sequence). V lost 3 bases, J lost 8 bases, and 14 bases lay in between. This CDR3 comprises 14 residues. The CDR3 region is CASSSTGAWEKLFF. As DNA, the CDR3 is TGTGCCAGCAGCTCCACGGGGGCATGGGAAAAACTGTTTTTT.

The chain combines TRBV7-2 with TRBJ2-6; 7 positions agree with TRBD1. The V and J ends lost 2 bases and 1 base, in that order; junction bases with no gene match: 5. The CDR3 covers 17 residues. Germline V lookup: CDR1 SGHTA, CDR2 FQGNSA. For the CDR3, the DNA is TGTGCCAGCAGCTTACTGACAGGGCCGTCTGGGGCCAACGTCCTGACTTTC. This gives the protein CASSLLTGPSGANVLTF.

This sequence joins TRBV2 and TRBJ1-1, with no clear D. V was shortened by 0 bases and J by 4 bases, with 12 bases between the two germline ends. The CDR3 has 15 amino acids. The germline gives CDR1 SNHLY, CDR2 FYNNEI. CDR3: CASSEALRSGTEAFF. In DNA form, the CDR3 reads TGTGCCAGCAGTGAAGCGCTTCGTTCGGGCACTGAAGCTTTCTTT.

V usage is TRBV11-2 and J usage is TRBJ2-5; 11 bases agree with TRBD2. V trimming: 0 bases; J trimming: 2 bases; junction bases outside the gene matches: 11. The CDR3 totals 19 residues. CDR1 is SGHAT, CDR2 FQNNGV, per germline. The CDR3 region has the DNA TGTGCCAGCAGCTTAGATAGGTGGGACTCTAGCGGGGGGCAAGAGACCCAGTACTTC. Residues: CASSLDRWDSSGGQETQYF.

V is TRBV7-2 and J is TRBJ2-2; 10 bases map to TRBD2. Germline CDR1 and CDR2: SGHTA and FQGNSA. There are 15 residues in the CDR3. The V gene end was trimmed by 5 bases and the J gene end by 4 bases; junction bases not matched to a gene: 4. This chain's CDR3 is CASSTRTSGTGELFF. The CDR3 DNA is TGTGCCAGCAGCACCCGGACTAGCGGCACCGGGGAGCTGTTTTTT. Looking up the rest from reference TRBV7-2 and TRBJ2-2 gives the full variable domain: GAGVSQSPSNKVTEKGKDVELRCDPISGHTALYWYRQSLGQGLEFLIYFQGNSAPDKSGLPSDRFSAERTGGSVSTLTIQRTQQEDSAVYLCASSTRTSGTGELFFGEGSRLTVL.

This chain links TRBV28 with TRBJ2-1, with 13 bases aligning to TRBD2. Germline values: CDR1 MDHEN, CDR2 SYDVKM. The CDR3 has 15 amino acids. V lost 2 bases, J lost 9 bases, and 4 bases stayed unmatched. The CDR3 nucleotides read TGTGCCAGCAGTTTACGGACTAGCGGGAGAGGTGAGCAGTTCTTC. Its translation is CASSLRTSGRGEQFF.

V usage is TRBV6-1 and J usage is TRBJ2-2, with D unclear. Germline CDR1 reads MNHNS; CDR2 reads SASEGT. CDR3 length: 14 residues. V lost 7 bases and J 4 bases, leaving 13 bases between the germline ends. Here the CDR3 reads CASKEHSGTGELFF. Here the CDR3 DNA reads TGTGCCAGCAAGGAACATTCGGGCACCGGGGAGCTGTTTTTT.

The table lists this clone with a count of one. The chain is built from TRBV11-2 and TRBJ2-7; D is undetermined. V lost 3 bases to trimming and J lost 2 bases, with 5 bases between them. Germline-derived CDR1 and CDR2 are SGHAT and FQNNGV. CDR3 size: 12 residues. DNA for the CDR3: TGTGCCAGCAGCTTCCTACCCTACGAGCAGTACTTC. The encoded protein is CASSFLPYEQYF.

The chain employs TRBV4-1 and TRBJ1-3; no reliable D call. Per the germline V gene, CDR1 is MGHRA and CDR2 is YSYEKL. The V end was cut by 1 base, the J end by 1 base, with 8 bases between. The CDR3 extends over 15 amino acids. The CDR3 region is CASSQGFPSGNTIYF. In DNA, the CDR3 is TGCGCCAGCAGCCAAGGATTTCCGTCTGGAAACACCATATATTTT.

This clone has just one count. The chain has TRBV6-1 and TRBJ1-1, with a weak D call TRBD1 (6 bases). CDR1 is MNHNS and CDR2 is SASEGT in the germline V gene. The CDR3 covers 16 residues. With 2 bases removed from V and 4 bases from J, the gap between germline ends came to 17 bases. The CDR3 sequence is CASSERRTVSTTEAFF. The CDR3 DNA follows: TGTGCCAGCAGTGAAAGGAGGACAGTTAGTACCACTGAAGCTTTCTTT.

The V gene is TRBV18, the J gene TRBJ1-5; no reliable D call. V shed 2 bases and J shed 6 bases, with 11 bases lying between them. There are 14 residues in the CDR3. Looked up from germline, CDR1 is KGHSH and CDR2 is LQKENI. The CDR3 loop is CASSPLGGGQPQHF. The CDR3 nucleotides read TGTGCCAGCTCACCATTGGGTGGCGGTCAGCCCCAGCATTTT. The variable domain in full, completed from reference TRBV18 and TRBJ1-5, reads NAGVMQNPRHLVRRRGQEARLRCSPMKGHSHVYWYRQLPEEGLKFMVYLQKENIIDESGMPKERFSAEFPKEGPSILRIQQVVRGDSAAYFCASSPLGGGQPQHFGDGTRLSIL.

V usage is TRBV9 and J usage is TRBJ1-5; TRBD1 is a possible D gene (6 bases). There are 13 residues in the CDR3. Trimming stripped 4 bases from V and 5 bases from J, with 10 bases between. Per germline, CDR1 SGDLS and CDR2 YYNGEE. The CDR3 region has the DNA TGTGCCAGCAGCCGAGGGACACATCAGCCCCAGCATTTT. Translating it yields CASSRGTHQPQHF. Full variable domain (outside the CDR3, taken from reference TRBV9 and TRBJ1-5): DSGVTQTPKHLITATGQRVTLRCSPRSGDLSVYWYQQSLDQGLQFLIQYYNGEERAKGNILERFSAQQFPDLHSELNLSSLELGDSALYFCASSRGTHQPQHFGDGTRLSIL.